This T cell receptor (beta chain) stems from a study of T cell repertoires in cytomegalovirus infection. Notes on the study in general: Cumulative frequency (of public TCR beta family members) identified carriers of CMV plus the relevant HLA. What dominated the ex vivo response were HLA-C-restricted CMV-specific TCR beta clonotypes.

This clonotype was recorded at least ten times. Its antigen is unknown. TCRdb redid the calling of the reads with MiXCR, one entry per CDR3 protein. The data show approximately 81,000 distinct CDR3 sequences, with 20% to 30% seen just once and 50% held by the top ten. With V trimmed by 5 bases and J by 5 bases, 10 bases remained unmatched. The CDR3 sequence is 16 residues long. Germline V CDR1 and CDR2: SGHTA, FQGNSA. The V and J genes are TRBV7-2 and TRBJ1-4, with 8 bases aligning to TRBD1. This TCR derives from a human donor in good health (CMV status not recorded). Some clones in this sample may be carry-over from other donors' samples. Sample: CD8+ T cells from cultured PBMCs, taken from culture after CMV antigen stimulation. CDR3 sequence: CASSLARTGPNEKLFF. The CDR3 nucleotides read TGTGCCAGCAGCCTCGCTCGGACAGGGCCGAATGAAAAACTGTTTTTT.